The rows below give T cell receptor beta chains drawn from one sample of a study of TIL therapy for anti-PD-1-resistant metastatic lung cancer. The method was immunoSEQ multiplex PCR; TCRdb's version includes in-frame clones alone and lacks a portion of them. The sample consists of around 59,000 clones, about 69% of them appearing once. Sequences were derived from blood, sampled at baseline. The receptors derive from a person aged 25 to 85 with non-small cell lung cancer. Each CDR3 is given with its conserved first and last residue. A D gene is named only where the DNA matches it firmly. Rows may omit the clone size; those that give it use once, few, many or a size class.

>NA|15|TRBJ1-1|NA|TRBV27
CASSLYTGGNTEAFF
TGTGCCAGCAGTTTATATACGGGGGGGAACACTGAAGCTTTCTTT
>NA|12|TRBJ1-1|TRBD1|TRBV28
CASSLRQGEAFF
TGTGCCAGCAGTTTAAGACAGGGGGAAGCTTTCTTT
>NA|14|TRBJ2-5|NA|TRBV5-1
CASSSPGAQETQYF
TGCGCCAGCAGCTCCCCCGGGGCACAAGAGACCCAGTACTTC
>NA|15|TRBJ2-1|NA|TRBV7-2
CASSPPLSSYNEQFF
TGTGCCAGCAGCCCCCCACTTAGCTCCTACAATGAGCAGTTCTTC
>once|16|TRBJ2-7|TRBD1|TRBV6-6
CASSFSGTGVGSEQYF
TGTGCCAGCAGTTTCTCAGGGACAGGGGTAGGTAGCGAGCAGTACTTC
>NA|14|TRBJ2-2|NA|TRBV6-1
CASSEGPYTGELFF
TGTGCCAGCAGTGAAGGCCCCTACACCGGGGAGCTGTTTTTT
>NA|11|TRBJ2-2|NA|TRBV6-5
CASSSPGELFF
TGTGCCAGCAGTTCTCCCGGGGAGCTGTTTTTT
>NA|11|TRBJ2-5|NA|TRBV29-1
CSVTPSETQYF
TGCAGCGTGACCCCCTCAGAGACCCAGTACTTC
>once|17|TRBJ2-1|TRBD1|TRBV11-2
CASSLDRRRGQGNEQFF
TGTGCCAGCAGCTTAGATCGGAGAAGGGGACAGGGCAATGAGCAGTTCTTC
>NA|13|TRBJ1-1|TRBD1|TRBV10-3
CATSGTGEAEAFF
TGTGCCACGAGCGGTACAGGGGAGGCTGAAGCTTTCTTT
>NA|11|TRBJ1-2|NA|TRBV30
CAWQGGAGYTF
TGTGCCTGGCAGGGAGGGGCCGGCTACACCTTC
>NA|14|TRBJ2-7|NA|TRBV21-1
CASSKEHLPGEQYF
TGTGCCAGCAGCAAAGAACACCTCCCAGGGGAGCAGTACTTC
>few|13|TRBJ2-5|NA|TRBV19
CASSITILETQYF
TGTGCCAGTAGTATAACGATCCTAGAGACCCAGTACTTC
>NA|15|TRBJ1-5|NA|TRBV19
CASSIGGAGWEPQHF
TGTGCCAGTAGTATAGGGGGAGCGGGTTGGGAGCCCCAGCATTTT
>NA|16|TRBJ1-5|TRBD1|TRBV19
CATTDRDRGWEQPQHF
TGTGCCACGACTGACCGGGACAGGGGGTGGGAGCAGCCCCAGCATTTT
>NA|14|TRBJ2-5|NA|TRBV7-8
CASSFDSSRETQYF
TGTGCCAGCAGCTTTGACAGCTCACGGGAGACCCAGTACTTC
>NA|14|TRBJ1-2|NA|TRBV2
CASSESGGSYGYTF
TGTGCCAGCAGTGAAAGTGGGGGCAGCTATGGCTACACCTTC
>NA|14|TRBJ2-3|NA|TRBV9
CASSPQTVPDTQYF
TGTGCCAGCAGCCCTCAGACAGTCCCAGATACGCAGTATTTT
>few|14|TRBJ2-7|TRBD1|TRBV18
CASSPGQVSYEQYF
TGTGCCAGCTCACCCGGACAGGTTTCCTACGAGCAGTACTTC
>NA|19|TRBJ2-3|TRBD2|TRBV7-2
CASSLPTSGRRGSTDTQYF
TGTGCCAGCAGCTTACCGACTAGCGGGAGAAGAGGGAGCACAGATACGCAGTATTTT
>few|14|TRBJ1-2|NA|TRBV5-1
CASSTLTANYGYTF
TGCGCCAGCAGCACCTTGACAGCTAACTATGGCTACACCTTC
>few|16|TRBJ2-3|TRBD2|TRBV7-9
CASSPLGTSGLDTQYF
TGTGCCAGCAGCCCCCTGGGGACTAGCGGTCTAGATACGCAGTATTTT
>NA|16|TRBJ2-3|NA|TRBV27
CASSRPRGVGADTQYF
TGTGCCAGCAGCCGTCCCCGCGGGGTAGGCGCAGATACGCAGTATTTT
>NA|18|TRBJ1-2|NA|TRBV4-2
CASSQDSRVRGIGYGYTF
TGTGCCAGCAGCCAAGATAGTCGGGTCAGAGGGATTGGCTATGGCTACACCTTC
>NA|17|TRBJ1-6|TRBD1|TRBV28
CASSLWGGGFDNSPLHF
TGTGCCAGCAGTTTATGGGGAGGGGGCTTCGATAATTCACCCCTCCACTTT
>NA|12|TRBJ2-1|NA|TRBV10-3
CAISAFYNEQFF
TGTGCCATCTCGGCTTTTTACAATGAGCAGTTCTTC
>NA|15|TRBJ2-1|TRBD2|TRBV10-3
CAISATSGVYNEQFF
TGTGCCATCAGTGCTACTAGCGGGGTCTACAATGAGCAGTTCTTC
>NA|13|TRBJ2-2|NA|TRBV5-1
CASSTSKTGELFF
TGCGCCAGCAGCACCTCGAAGACCGGGGAGCTGTTTTTT
>NA|14|TRBJ2-1|NA|TRBV7-9
CASSLGTKYNEQFF
TGTGCCAGCAGCTTAGGGACAAAATACAATGAGCAGTTCTTC
>NA|12|TRBJ2-7|TRBD1|TRBV11-3
CASSRQGIEQYF
TGTGCCAGCAGCCGACAGGGGATAGAGCAGTACTTC